One and the same sample provided the 20 T cell receptor beta chains below, sequenced in a study of T cell repertoires in cytomegalovirus infection. Each CDR3 protein gets one entry after TCRdb re-called the reads with MiXCR. The sample includes around 250,000 distinct CDR3 sequences, around 15% of them seen just once. Sequenced input: CD8+ T cells from PBMCs. These receptors were taken from a human donor in good health (CMV status not recorded). Some clones in this sample may be carry-over from other donors' samples.

There are a few counts of this clonotype. The J gene is TRBJ2-7, the V gene TRBV6-2 or TRBV6-3; D may be TRBD2 (6 bases). V lost 2 bases, J lost 0 bases, and 8 bases lay in between. In germline, CDR1 is MNHEY, CDR2 SVGEGT. The CDR3 length is 14 residues. The CDR3 protein is CASSYGRSSYEQYF. The CDR3 DNA is TGTGCCAGCAGTTACGGGAGGAGCTCCTACGAGCAGTACTTC.

The chain carries TRBV6-5 and TRBJ2-1; 9 bases are shared with TRBD1. The V gene end was trimmed by 4 bases and the J gene end by 8 bases; junction bases not matched to a gene: 6. CDR1 and CDR2 (germline): MNHEY, SVGAGI. The CDR3 covers 14 residues. The CDR3 DNA reads TGTGCCAGCAGTTCCACAGGGGGCTCGGATGAGCAGTTCTTC. It is translated as CASSSTGGSDEQFF.

In its sample, this clonotype was seen many times. The rearrangement uses TRBV7-2 and TRBJ2-5, with D possibly matching TRBD2 (6 bases). Between the trimmed V and J ends, which lost 5 bases and 5 bases, there was a span of 18 bases. CDR1 SGHTA and CDR2 FQGNSA come from the germline V gene. This CDR3 comprises 15 residues. The CDR3 is CASSEGTGTGETQYF. Written as DNA, the CDR3 is TGTGCCAGCAGCGAGGGGACTGGGACGGGGGAGACCCAGTACTTC.

This clonotype was recorded a few times. The chain uses TRBV7-9 and TRBJ2-1; D may be TRBD2 (5 bases). Trimming stripped 5 bases from V and 2 bases from J, with 13 bases between. The CDR3 sequence is 15 residues long. Germline assignment: CDR1 SEHNR and CDR2 FQNEAQ (reference sequence). CDR3 coding DNA: TGTGCCAGCAGCCCCTCGGGGATCCCCTACAATGAGCAGTTCTTC. Translated, it gives CASSPSGIPYNEQFF. The whole variable domain, filled in from reference TRBV7-9 and TRBJ2-1, reads DTGVSQNPRHKITKRGQNVTFRCDPISEHNRLYWYRQTLGQGPEFLTYFQNEAQLEKSRLLSDRFSAERPKGSFSTLEIQRTEQGDSAMYLCASSPSGIPYNEQFFGPGTRLTVL.

This clonotype was seen at least ten times. The rearrangement uses TRBV29-1 and TRBJ1-5; 8 bases are shared with TRBD1. Germline trimming cut 5 bases from V and 9 bases from J; bases unmatched to any gene: 6. The germline CDR1 and CDR2 sequences are SQVTM and ANQGSEA. CDR3 length equals 12 residues. This CDR3 reads CSVLDRAGPQHF. The CDR3 DNA reads as TGCAGCGTTTTGGACAGGGCGGGGCCCCAGCATTTT.

The chain carries TRBV5-1 and TRBJ1-4; 9 bases fit TRBD1. The length of the CDR3 is 17 residues. CDR1 is SGHRS and CDR2 is YFSETQ in the germline V gene. V was clipped by 4 bases and J by 7 bases; unmatched bases: 14. CDR3 sequence reads: CASSLGTGSSGGEKLFF. CDR3 DNA: TGCGCCAGCAGCCTTGGGACAGGGTCCTCGGGGGGTGAAAAACTGTTTTTT.

The chain recombines TRBV10-3 with TRBJ2-3; 8 bases match TRBD2. The trim removed 3 bases at V and 4 bases at J, leaving 0 bases unmatched. Germline CDR1 ENHRY, CDR2 SYGVKD. The CDR3 runs 13 residues. CDR3 protein: CAISEAGADTQYF. In DNA, the CDR3 is TGTGCCATCAGTGAAGCGGGGGCAGATACGCAGTATTTT.

This clonotype occurred a few times. J is TRBJ2-1 and V is TRBV5-4; 7 bases match TRBD2. The germline gives CDR1 SGHNT, CDR2 YYREEE (reference sequence). There are 16 residues in the CDR3. Germline trimming cut 2 bases from V and 2 bases from J; bases unmatched to any gene: 7. CDR3 protein: CASSFSLAVAYNEQFF. As DNA, the CDR3 is TGTGCCAGCAGCTTCTCCCTAGCGGTGGCCTACAATGAGCAGTTCTTC. Full variable domain (outside the CDR3, taken from reference TRBV5-4 and TRBJ2-1): ETGVTQSPTHLIKTRGQQVTLRCSSQSGHNTVSWYQQALGQGPQFIFQYYREEENGRGNFPPRFSGLQFPNYSSELNVNALELDDSALYLCASSFSLAVAYNEQFFGPGTRLTVL.

This clonotype has a count of ten or more. The chain joins TRBV7-9 to TRBJ2-4; D perhaps matches TRBD2 (7 bases). The ends were cut back, 5 bases at V and 4 bases at J, with 18 bases in the middle. Germline V CDR1 and CDR2: SEHNR, FQNEAQ (reference sequence). The CDR3 extends over 16 amino acids. Written as DNA, the CDR3 is TGTGCCAGCAGCGCCAGGGAGGGGGTCAGGAAAAACATTCAGTACTTC. This codes for CASSAREGVRKNIQYF. Variable domain in full (rest from reference TRBV7-9 and TRBJ2-4): DTGVSQNPRHKITKRGQNVTFRCDPISEHNRLYWYRQTLGQGPEFLTYFQNEAQLEKSRLLSDRFSAERPKGSFSTLEIQRTEQGDSAMYLCASSAREGVRKNIQYFGAGTRLSVL.

This clonotype was picked up a small number of times. The V call is TRBV20-1, the J call TRBJ2-5; a weak D match, TRBD2 (6 bases). The V and J ends lost 5 bases and 1 base respectively, with 14 bases between them. CDR3 size: 14 residues. Germline V CDR1 and CDR2: DFQATT, SNEGSKA (reference sequence). The CDR3 here is CSASGLVRQETQYF. The CDR3 DNA reads TGCAGTGCTTCGGGACTCGTCCGCCAAGAGACCCAGTACTTC.

J is TRBJ1-6 and V is TRBV9; unclear D gene. Trimming took 3 bases from V and 5 from J, leaving 9 bases between them. Germline lookup yields CDR1 SGDLS and CDR2 YYNGEE. This CDR3 spans 14 amino acids. In DNA, the CDR3 is TGTGCCAGCAGCGAATGGGGAAATAATTCACCCCTCCACTTT. This gives the protein CASSEWGNNSPLHF.

This clonotype has just a few counts. The chain recombines TRBV5-1 with TRBJ2-1, with 8 bases fitting TRBD2. From germline, CDR1 is SGHRS and CDR2 YFSETQ. V lost 2 bases, J lost 12 bases, and 7 bases stayed unmatched. The CDR3 is 13 amino acids. In nucleotides, the CDR3 is TGCGCCAGCAGCTTACTAGCGGCACAGGCGCAGTTCTTC. Translating it yields CASSLLAAQAQFF. The full variable domain, in which reference TRBV5-1 and TRBJ2-1 provide the parts outside the CDR3, is KAGVTQTPRYLIKTRGQQVTLSCSPISGHRSVSWYQQTPGQGLQFLFEYFSETQRNKGNFPGRFSGRQFSNSRSEMNVSTLELGDSALYLCASSLLAAQAQFFGPGTRLTVL.

This clonotype was detected a few times. The V call is TRBV28, the J call TRBJ1-1; maybe TRBD1 (5 bases). The V end lost 8 bases, the J end lost 5 bases, and 9 bases lay between the germline ends. The germline V gene encodes CDR1 MDHEN and CDR2 SYDVKM. This CDR3 is 11 amino acids long. The CDR3 reads CASFWGTEAFF. The CDR3 DNA reads TGTGCCAGCTTCTGGGGGACTGAAGCTTTCTTT.

This clonotype was observed many times. The V call is TRBV5-6, the J call TRBJ2-2, with no clear D. CDR1 is SGHDT and CDR2 is YYEEEE in the germline V gene. V lost 1 base and J 0 bases, leaving 10 bases between the germline ends. CDR3 length: 16 amino acids. CDR3 loop: CASSLFWSPNTGELFF. The CDR3 DNA reads as TGTGCCAGCAGCTTGTTTTGGTCTCCGAACACCGGGGAGCTGTTTTTT. Variable domain in full (rest from reference TRBV5-6 and TRBJ2-2): DAGVTQSPTHLIKTRGQQVTLRCSPKSGHDTVSWYQQALGQGPQFIFQYYEEEERQRGNFPDRFSGHQFPNYSSELNVNALLLGDSALYLCASSLFWSPNTGELFFGEGSRLTVL.

This clonotype was observed a few times. The chain employs TRBV6-6 and TRBJ1-2; the match to TRBD1 covers 7 bases. V was clipped by 0 bases and J by 5 bases; unmatched bases: 6. Germline V lookup: CDR1 MNHNY, CDR2 SVGAGI (reference sequence). The CDR3 sequence is 15 residues long. The CDR3 here is CASSYSRDSGYGYTF. The CDR3 nucleotides read TGTGCCAGCAGTTACTCCCGGGACAGCGGGTATGGCTACACCTTC.

This clonotype was picked up a small number of times. V is TRBV20-1 and J is TRBJ2-1; the D gene is possibly TRBD2 (6 bases). The length of the CDR3 is 15 residues. Trimming left V 5 bases short and J 0 bases short, with 14 bases between. Germline V gene data show CDR1 as DFQATT and CDR2 as SNEGSKA (reference sequence). The CDR3: CSAYIAERSYNEQFF. For the CDR3, the DNA is TGCAGTGCTTATATAGCGGAACGCTCCTACAATGAGCAGTTCTTC.

This clonotype came up many times. Here the CDR3 DNA reads TGTGCCAGCAGCTTGAGTTGGGCGGGGGGCCCCTACGAGCAGTACTTC. Protein product: CASSLSWAGGPYEQYF. The rearrangement joins TRBV7-6 to TRBJ2-7, with 8 bases that match TRBD2. The V segment lost 3 bases and the J segment 2 bases; nucleotides outside the gene matches: 9. The germline CDR1 and CDR2 sequences are SGHVS and FNYEAQ. The CDR3 runs 16 residues.

The CDR3 coding sequence is TGTGCCAGCAGTCCCATTACCGCGGGGGCCTACAATGAGCAGTTCTTC. This gives the protein CASSPITAGAYNEQFF. The chain is built from TRBV27 and TRBJ2-1; TRBD2 matches 7 bases. CDR1 and CDR2 from the germline V gene are MNHEY and SMNVEV (reference sequence). The ends lost 5 bases at V and 2 bases at J; junction bases unmatched: 9. The CDR3 is made up of 16 amino acids.

The chain recombines TRBV3-1 with TRBJ2-3; no firm D call. CDR3 length: 13 residues. Between the trimmed V and J ends, which lost 4 bases and 6 bases, there was a span of 11 bases. CDR1 is LGHDT, CDR2 YNNKEL, per germline (reference sequence). CDR3 nucleotide sequence: TGTGCCAGCAGCCCATCTGTAGGCGATACGCAGTATTTT. It codes for CASSPSVGDTQYF.

This clonotype was seen more than once but under ten times. V and J are TRBV9 and TRBJ2-3; 8 nucleotides agree with TRBD1. J gave up 0 bases and V 0 bases, and 15 bases lay outside the gene matches. CDR1 is SGDLS and CDR2 is YYNGEE in the germline V gene. The CDR3 is 20 residues long. CDR3 loop: CASSVEGRGPGIGSTDTQYF. In DNA form, the CDR3 reads TGTGCCAGCAGCGTAGAAGGCAGGGGGCCCGGGATCGGAAGCACAGATACGCAGTATTTT. Based on the CDR3 plus reference TRBV9 and TRBJ2-3, the full variable domain is DSGVTQTPKHLITATGQRVTLRCSPRSGDLSVYWYQQSLDQGLQFLIQYYNGEERAKGNILERFSAQQFPDLHSELNLSSLELGDSALYFCASSVEGRGPGIGSTDTQYFGPGTRLTVL.